The rows below give T cell receptor beta chains drawn from one sample of a study of T-cell reconstitution after alpha-beta-depleted transplantation in children. One entry per CDR3 protein results from TCRdb running MiXCR on the PCR reads. The sample comprises about 200,000 distinct CDR3 sequences, roughly 6.3% of which are singletons, and around 4.1% rests with the top ten. Material: PBMCs, obtained before TCRalphabeta/CD19-depleted stem cell transplant. The receptors shown here come from a girl under two years old with combined immunodeficiency, due to receive a stem cell transplant. The CDR3 runs from the conserved cysteine through the conserved F or W. A D gene is named only where the DNA matches it firmly. Clone size is stated in some rows and not others, as once, few, many or a class when expanded.

v_gene	d_gene	j_gene	abundance	CDR3aa	CDR3nt
TRBV13	TRBD2	TRBJ2-1	many	CASSSGLAHNEQFF	TGTGCCAGCAGCTCAGGACTAGCCCACAATGAGCAGTTCTTC
TRBV4-3	TRBD2	TRBJ2-1	-	CASSQGRTSGAHGDEQFF	TGCGCCAGCAGCCAAGGGCGGACTAGCGGGGCCCATGGGGATGAGCAGTTCTTC
TRBV3-1	TRBD2	TRBJ2-1	many	CASSQDLGTSGSWSSYNEQFF	TGTGCCAGCAGCCAAGATTTAGGGACTAGCGGGAGTTGGAGTTCCTACAATGAGCAGTTCTTC
TRBV7-2	-	TRBJ2-3	many	CASSLLGDTQYF	TGTGCCAGCAGCCTTTTAGGAGATACGCAGTATTTT
TRBV5-5	TRBD2	TRBJ2-2	many	CASSLRVERGEGELFF	TGTGCCAGCAGCCTCCGTGTTGAGCGGGGGGAAGGGGAGCTGTTTTTT
TRBV6-1	TRBD1	TRBJ2-1	many	CASRLTGGYNEQFF	TGTGCCAGCAGACTAACAGGGGGCTACAATGAGCAGTTCTTC
TRBV12-3/TRBV12-4	-	TRBJ2-1	many	CASSPGLSSYNEQFF	TGTGCCAGCAGTCCCGGACTTTCCTCCTACAATGAGCAGTTCTTC
TRBV9	-	TRBJ2-7	many	CASSVGPPYEQYF	TGTGCCAGCAGCGTAGGCCCCCCCTACGAGCAGTACTTC
TRBV9	-	TRBJ2-1	many	CASSPVLLHNEQFF	TGTGCCAGCAGCCCCGTGCTCCTACACAATGAGCAGTTCTTC
TRBV15	-	TRBJ1-2	few	CATSGMGESNYGYTF	TGTGCCACCAGCGGCATGGGGGAAAGTAACTATGGCTACACCTTC
TRBV6-2/TRBV6-3	-	TRBJ1-1	many	CASSSRRLEAFF	TGTGCCAGCAGCTCGCGAAGGCTTGAAGCTTTCTTT
TRBV16	-	TRBJ1-2	many	CASSQSNYGYTF	TGTGCCAGCAGCCAATCCAACTATGGCTACACCTTC
TRBV20-1	TRBD2	TRBJ2-1	many	CSARGGALAGFYNNEQFF	TGCAGTGCTAGAGGAGGGGCCTTAGCGGGTTTTTATAACAATGAGCAGTTCTTC
TRBV28	-	TRBJ2-4	many	CATLGTTVAKNIQYF	TGTGCCACCCTAGGGACAACCGTAGCCAAAAACATTCAGTACTTC
TRBV20-1	-	TRBJ1-1	many	CSAEAGGRSTEAFF	TGCAGTGCCGAAGCCGGGGGGAGGAGCACTGAAGCTTTCTTT
TRBV7-2	-	TRBJ2-2	few	CASSFRSGSTGELFF	TGTGCCAGCAGCTTTCGGAGCGGAAGCACCGGGGAGCTGTTTTTT
TRBV7-2	TRBD1	TRBJ1-4	many	CASSQGGGPNEKLFF	TGTGCCAGCAGTCAGGGGGGAGGGCCGAATGAAAAACTGTTTTTT
TRBV7-9	-	TRBJ2-7	-	CASSLVGQHEQYF	TGTGCCAGCAGCTTAGTTGGGCAGCACGAGCAGTACTTC
TRBV12-3/TRBV12-4	-	TRBJ1-5	many	CASSFSGNQPQHF	TGTGCCAGCAGTTTTAGCGGAAATCAGCCCCAGCATTTT
TRBV7-2	TRBD2	TRBJ2-7	few	CASSLAGLGEQYF	TGTGCCAGCAGCCTAGCGGGCCTAGGGGAGCAGTACTTC
TRBV20-1	TRBD2	TRBJ2-2	many	CSARAQRERSGELFF	TGCAGTGCTAGAGCCCAGCGGGAGCGTTCCGGGGAGCTGTTTTTT
TRBV6-1	-	TRBJ2-1	many	CASSAVLLYSYNEQFF	TGTGCCAGCAGTGCCGTCCTACTGTACTCCTACAATGAGCAGTTCTTC